This T cell receptor beta chain was observed in a study of OX40 agonist ivuxolimab in advanced cancers. Clones were sequenced by immunoSEQ multiplex PCR, and TCRdb holds only the in-frame ones, with some missing. Among 50,000 to 65,000 clones, about four fifths were seen once, and the ten largest hold more than 0.8%. The CDR3 has 16 amino acids. Germline lookup yields CDR1 SGHAT and CDR2 FQNNGV. V shed 6 bases, J shed 6 bases, and the junction held 15 bases outside the gene matches. Study outcomes and limitations: Near-lowest levels of clonal expansion characterized partial responders at 0.1-3.0 mg/kg.

Concerning this clone itself: Antigen unknown.

At cycle 4 day 1, cycle 7 day 1, and baseline, blood was sampled. This TCR derives from an adult with an advanced solid tumor such as melanoma, head and neck, liver or kidney cancer. The V and J genes are TRBV11-2 and TRBJ2-3, with TRBD2 matching over 7 bases. The input for sequencing was CD4+ or CD8+ T cells sorted from blood, taken in a trial of the OX40 agonist ivuxolimab. This chain's CDR3 is CASRPGSSGLGDTQYF. The CDR3 nucleotides read TGTGCCAGCAGACCAGGCTCTAGCGGCCTCGGGGATACGCAGTATTTT.